Following are 8 T cell receptor beta chains from one sample sequenced in a study of molecular identifiers for immune sequencing clone quantification. From the PCR reads, TCRdb called clonotypes with MiXCR, one entry per CDR3 protein. The sample holds just under 650,000 distinct CDR3 sequences, 15% to 20% seen once. The sequenced sample was naive CD8+ T cells from blood, with Jurkat cell RNA spiked in. Noted subset: FACS-sorted CD8+CD4-CCR7+CD45RA+ naive T cells. These TCRs come from a human donor in good health. Some libraries in this study had Jurkat cell RNA spiked in.

This clonotype was detected many times. V gene TRBV7-9 combines with J gene TRBJ1-2, with D unresolved. The CDR3 has 16 amino acids. V lost 6 bases to trimming and J lost 0 bases, with 17 bases between them. Per germline, CDR1 SEHNR and CDR2 FQNEAQ (reference sequence). CDR3: CASSQVGKATNYGYTF. Here the CDR3 DNA reads TGTGCCAGCAGTCAAGTGGGTAAAGCCACTAACTATGGCTACACCTTC. Complete variable domain (other parts from reference TRBV7-9 and TRBJ1-2): DTGVSQNPRHKITKRGQNVTFRCDPISEHNRLYWYRQTLGQGPEFLTYFQNEAQLEKSRLLSDRFSAERPKGSFSTLEIQRTEQGDSAMYLCASSQVGKATNYGYTFGSGTRLTVV.

Notes on this clonotype: A read error may explain this, as a much larger clone is one base away. The chain couples TRBV27 to TRBJ2-7; 9 bases fit TRBD1. This CDR3 is 13 amino acids long. CDR1 MNHEY and CDR2 SMNVEV come from the germline V gene (reference sequence). The chain's CDR3 is CTSSPGQGMREYF. CDR3 nucleotide sequence: TGTACCAGCAGTCCGGGACAGGGAATGAGGGAGTACTTC.

In regard to this clonotype: The conserved final phenylalanine or tryptophan is absent from the CDR3, which likely points to a read error. V usage is TRBV12-3 or TRBV12-4 and J usage is TRBJ2-7; D is unclear. The V and J ends lost 5 bases and 1 base respectively, with 6 bases between them. The CDR3 sequence is 12 residues long. CDR3 region: CASSPYSYEQYS. The CDR3 region has the DNA TGTGCCAGCAGTCCCTATTCCTACGAGCAGTACTCC.

Ten or more counts support this clonotype. J is TRBJ2-2 and V is TRBV6-2 or TRBV6-3, with unresolved D. The germline CDR1 and CDR2 sequences are MNHEY and SVGEGT. CDR3 length: 16 amino acids. The V end was cut by 5 bases, the J end by 4 bases, with 17 bases between. The CDR3 DNA follows: TGTGCCAGCAGTCTACCTACCGCTCAGGCCACCGGGGAGCTGTTTTTT. This gives the protein CASSLPTAQATGELFF.

There are many counts of this clonotype. The chain has TRBV29-1 and TRBJ2-5, with D possibly matching TRBD2 (5 bases). Germline V gene lookup returns CDR1 SQVTM and CDR2 ANQGSEA. CDR3 length: 13 residues. V was shortened by 2 bases and J by 5 bases, with 12 bases between the two germline ends. The CDR3 DNA reads TGCAGCGTTGAAACGGGATCTGGGGAGACCCAGTACTTC. As protein: CSVETGSGETQYF.

In its sample, this clonotype was seen a few times. The chain has TRBV6-1 and TRBJ2-1; 14 bases are shared with TRBD2. The CDR3 is 18 amino acids. Germline V gives CDR1 MNHNS, CDR2 SASEGT. The V gene end was trimmed by 6 bases and the J gene end by 0 bases; junction bases not matched to a gene: 7. The CDR3 DNA reads TGTGCCAGCAGGGGGACTAGCGGGAGCACGAGCTCCTACAATGAGCAGTTCTTC. It is translated as CASRGTSGSTSSYNEQFF.

A remark on this clonotype: No DNA is shown, since the ends of the CDR3 on it are uncertain; the CDR3 is the one TCRdb lists. The CDR3 protein is CSVGHGAVGCTF. The rearrangement links TRBV29-1 to TRBJ1-2; no DNA check was done on the table's D call, TRBD1. Including both end residues, the CDR3 is 12 amino acids long. Germline V gene sequence: CDR1 SQVTM, CDR2 ANQGSEA.

This clonotype has at least ten counts. The rearrangement joins TRBV6-5 to TRBJ2-7, with a weak D call TRBD1 (6 bases). V lost 0 bases and J 2 bases, leaving 14 bases between the germline ends. The CDR3 is 16 residues long. The germline gives CDR1 MNHEY, CDR2 SVGAGI. The CDR3 nucleotides are TGTGCCAGCAGTTACTCGAGGGCAGGGGACACCTACGAGCAGTACTTC. Protein sequence: CASSYSRAGDTYEQYF.